A selection of T cell receptor beta chains follows, all from one sample in a study of regulatory and conventional T cells in RAG deficiency. TCRdb's copy holds only in-frame clones and misses some; the assay was immunoSEQ multiplex PCR. Seen here are 7,500 to 10,000 clones, 85% to 95% observed once, and the top ten hold more than 1.5%. This same sample was also taken into another study, of regulatory T cells.

The sequenced sample consisted of CD127- CD25+ CD4+ Tregs sorted from blood. All receptors derive from a human donor in good health. The CDR3 runs from the conserved cysteine through the conserved F or W. D genes are given only for firm matches.

D gene,J gene,V gene,CDR3 protein,CDR3 DNA
NA,TRBJ1-1,TRBV15,CATSRDVNLNTEAFF,TGTGCCACCAGCAGAGATGTCAACTTGAACACTGAAGCTTTCTTT
NA,TRBJ2-5,TRBV12-5,CASGWARDGGETQYF,TGTGCTAGTGGTTGGGCCCGGGACGGAGGGGAGACCCAGTACTTC
NA,TRBJ2-7,TRBV11-2,CASSLESSSLLYEQYF,TGTGCCAGCAGCTTAGAGTCCTCAAGCCTTCTCTACGAGCAGTACTTC
TRBD1,TRBJ2-7,TRBV7-2,CASSQGTGFYEQYF,TGTGCCAGCAGTCAAGGGACAGGGTTTTACGAGCAGTACTTC
NA,TRBJ1-1,TRBV4-1,CASSQGLGRGAEAFF,TGCGCCAGCAGCCAGGGCCTGGGGAGGGGGGCTGAAGCTTTCTTT
NA,TRBJ1-3,TRBV14,CASSQSGGNTIYF,TGTGCCAGCAGCCAATCGGGTGGAAACACCATATATTTT
NA,TRBJ2-5,TRBV2,CASSEARRPQETQYF,TGTGCCAGCAGTGAAGCGCGGCGGCCCCAAGAGACCCAGTACTTC
TRBD1,TRBJ2-7,TRBV27,CASSPGQGTYEQYF,TGTGCCAGCAGTCCGGGACAGGGTACCTACGAGCAGTACTTC
NA,TRBJ2-7,TRBV9,CASSVAENEQYF,TGTGCCAGCAGCGTAGCCGAGAACGAGCAGTACTTC
TRBD2,TRBJ2-1,TRBV9,CASSVVAGGPYNEQFF,TGTGCCAGCAGCGTAGTAGCGGGAGGGCCCTACAATGAGCAGTTCTTC
NA,TRBJ2-1,TRBV7-9,CASSHLAQQFF,TGTGCCAGCAGCCACCTAGCTCAGCAGTTCTTC
TRBD2,TRBJ2-2,TRBV5-4,CASSLATSGRGTGELFF,TGTGCCAGCAGCTTGGCTACTAGCGGGAGAGGCACCGGGGAGCTGTTTTTT
TRBD1,TRBJ2-1,TRBV29-1,CSVEQGAFSYNEQFF,TGCAGCGTTGAACAGGGGGCATTCTCCTACAATGAGCAGTTCTTC
NA,TRBJ2-5,TRBV11-2,CASSLGQTAGETQYF,TGTGCCAGCAGCTTAGGGCAGACGGCGGGGGAGACCCAGTACTTC
NA,TRBJ1-2,TRBV6-1,CASSELGLRVPGYTF,TGTGCCAGCAGTGAGTTGGGATTGAGGGTCCCTGGCTACACCTTC